One T cell receptor (beta chain) is described in this entry. Its antigen is not identified. Repertoires were generated with immunoSEQ multiplex PCR, while TCRdb's copy carries only in-frame clones and drops some. The sample has about 48,000 clones, 50% to 80% seen once. A roughly 10-day culture period preceded the isolation of CD4+ T cells. The record originates from a study of vaccination effects on CD4 cells after COVID-19. This CDR3 region has 14 residues. CDR1 and CDR2 (germline): SGHNT, YYREEE (reference sequence). The germline V and J ends were trimmed by 1 base and 0 bases, with 7 bases remaining between them.

Sequencing used CD4+ T cells from PBMCs cultured without peptide, obtained before COVID-19 vaccination. The V and J genes are TRBV5-4 and TRBJ1-2; D ambiguous. The receptor was derived from a human donor who received a COVID-19 vaccine. The CDR3 is CASSLYATNYGYTF. In DNA, the CDR3 is TGTGCCAGCAGCTTGTATGCCACTAACTATGGCTACACCTTC.